These 9 T cell receptor beta chains share one sample of origin, sequenced in a study of T cells after yellow fever vaccination. TCRdb processed the 5' RACE reads anew with MiXCR; each CDR3 protein has one entry. The sample lists 300,000 to 450,000 distinct CDR3 sequences, around 6.5% occurring once. The material sequenced was PBMCs, taken 5 days after the yellow fever booster vaccination. The receptors originated from a man in his thirties or forties who received the YFV17D yellow fever vaccine.

This clonotype was counted only a few times. The CDR3 nucleotides read TGTGCTTACGGACAGGGCCCAGATACGCAGTATTTT. Translation gives CAYGQGPDTQYF. The chain combines TRBV30 with TRBJ2-3; 8 bases align to TRBD1. This CDR3 region has 12 residues. In germline, CDR1 is GTSNPN, CDR2 SVGIG (reference sequence).

In this sample, this clonotype turned up many times. The chain is built from TRBV19 and TRBJ2-5; D is unresolved. CDR1 LNHDA and CDR2 SQIVND come from the germline V gene (reference sequence). The CDR3 length is 14 residues. V lost 5 bases and J 5 bases, leaving 15 bases between the germline ends. Here the CDR3 reads CASSSHRLVETQYF. CDR3 nucleotides: TGTGCCAGTAGTTCTCATCGACTTGTGGAGACCCAGTACTTC.

This clonotype showed up just a few times. The chain uses TRBV7-2 and TRBJ1-1; D is possibly TRBD1 (5 bases). In germline, CDR1 is SGHTA, CDR2 FQGNSA. V lost 1 base to trimming and J lost 11 bases, with 17 bases between them. The CDR3 has 14 amino acids. The CDR3 spells CASSLDSAGKWAFF. As DNA, the CDR3 is TGTGCCAGCAGCTTAGACTCGGCAGGGAAATGGGCTTTCTTT.

This clonotype has at least ten counts. The chain employs TRBV12-3 or TRBV12-4 and TRBJ2-2; D is unclear. The CDR3 runs 13 residues. V was shortened by 5 bases and J by 6 bases, with 10 bases between the two germline ends. CDR3 sequence: CASSRTAPGELFF. DNA for the CDR3: TGTGCCAGCAGTCGGACCGCCCCCGGGGAGCTGTTTTTT.

The chain couples TRBV30 to TRBJ2-7; either TRBD1 or TRBD2 may supply D (5 bases each). The V gene's germline CDR1 is GTSNPN and CDR2 SVGIG (reference sequence). This CDR3 comprises 15 residues. The V end lost 0 bases, the J end lost 4 bases, and 16 bases lay between the germline ends. The CDR3 here is CAWSVLERDGYEQYF. CDR3 coding DNA: TGTGCCTGGAGTGTACTCGAAAGGGACGGATACGAGCAGTACTTC.

V usage is TRBV6-9 and J usage is TRBJ2-2; no reliable D call. Germline V gene data show CDR1 as MNHGY and CDR2 as SVAAGI. Deletions cut 0 bases from V and 4 bases from J, with 12 bases between. The CDR3 has 16 residues. CDR3 in DNA: TGTGCCAGCAGTTATTCGAAGACCTACGGCACCGGGGAGCTGTTTTTT. Translated: CASSYSKTYGTGELFF.

Many counts were recorded for this clonotype. This chain joins TRBV10-3 and TRBJ2-2; possibly TRBD2 for D (5 bases). The CDR3 totals 14 residues. Trimming took off 3 bases at V and 1 base at J, with 6 bases between the two ends. Looked up from germline, CDR1 is ENHRY and CDR2 is SYGVKD. The CDR3 DNA is TGTGCCATCAGTGAACGGGAGAACACCGGGGAGCTGTTTTTT. Translating gives CAISERENTGELFF.

This clonotype was counted at least ten times. The chain uses TRBV2 and TRBJ2-3, with 13 nucleotides matching TRBD2. Germline V gene data show CDR1 as SNHLY and CDR2 as FYNNEI. The J segment lost 6 bases and the V segment lost 7 bases, leaving 4 bases of the junction unmatched. CDR3 length: 14 residues. CDR3 coding DNA: TGTGCCAGCATCAGGACTAGCGGGAGCGATACGCAGTATTTT. Translating it yields CASIRTSGSDTQYF.

This sequence joins TRBV21-1 and TRBJ2-5. TRBV21-1 represents a pseudogene. The CDR3 sequence is 14 residues long. The chain's CDR3 is CASSKGSRRETQYF. The CDR3 DNA follows: TGTGCCAGCAGCAAAGGGAGCCGGCGAGAGACCCAGTACTTC.